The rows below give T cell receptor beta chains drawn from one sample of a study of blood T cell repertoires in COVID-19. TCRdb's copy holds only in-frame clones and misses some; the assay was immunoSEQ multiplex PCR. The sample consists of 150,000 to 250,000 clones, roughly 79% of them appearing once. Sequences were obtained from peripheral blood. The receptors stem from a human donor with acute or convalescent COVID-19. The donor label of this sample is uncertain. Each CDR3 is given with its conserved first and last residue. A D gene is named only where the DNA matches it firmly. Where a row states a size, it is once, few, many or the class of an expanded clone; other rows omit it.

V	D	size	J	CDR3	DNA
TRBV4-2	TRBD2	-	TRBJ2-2	CASSQLGLAANTGELFF	TGTGCCAGCAGCCAGTTGGGACTAGCGGCGAACACCGGGGAGCTGTTTTTT
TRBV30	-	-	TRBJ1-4	CAWSRGYSEKLFF	TGTGCCTGGAGCCGAGGGTACAGTGAAAAACTGTTTTTT
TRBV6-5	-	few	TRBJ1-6	CASSYGGHNNSPLHF	TGTGCCAGCAGTTACGGAGGGCACAATAATTCACCCCTCCACTTT
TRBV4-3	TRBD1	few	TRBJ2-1	CASSPGGQGLLGEQFF	TGCGCCAGCAGCCCGGGGGGACAGGGTCTCTTGGGTGAGCAGTTCTTC
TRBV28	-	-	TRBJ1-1	CASSPTGTLGIMNTEAFF	TGTGCCAGCAGTCCGACCGGGACTTTGGGGATTATGAACACTGAAGCTTTCTTT
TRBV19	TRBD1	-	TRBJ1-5	CASRKQPGTGNNQPQHF	TGTGCCAGTAGAAAACAACCCGGGACAGGGAACAATCAGCCCCAGCATTTT
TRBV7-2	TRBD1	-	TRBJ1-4	CASSWTGQGGREKLFF	TGTGCCAGCAGCTGGACCGGACAGGGAGGTCGGGAAAAACTGTTTTTT
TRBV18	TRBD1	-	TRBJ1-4	CASSPGQGATNEKLFF	TGTGCCAGCTCACCGGGACAGGGGGCAACTAATGAAAAACTGTTTTTT
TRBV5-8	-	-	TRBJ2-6	CASSWTVGQGENSGANVLTF	TGTGCCAGCAGCTGGACGGTGGGACAAGGGGAAAACTCTGGGGCCAACGTCCTGACTTTC
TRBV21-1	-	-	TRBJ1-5	CASDQTSAGVVNQPQHF	TGTGCCAGCGACCAGACCTCAGCCGGGGTCGTAAATCAGCCCCAGCATTTT
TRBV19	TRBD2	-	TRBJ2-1	CASSELAGGYNEQFF	TGTGCCAGTAGTGAACTAGCGGGGGGATACAATGAGCAGTTCTTC
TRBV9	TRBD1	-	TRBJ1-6	CASSVATGGTDNSPLHF	TGTGCCAGCAGCGTAGCTACGGGAGGGACAGATAATTCACCCCTCCACTTT
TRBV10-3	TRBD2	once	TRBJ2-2	CAISESGTSGSKAGELFF	TGTGCCATCAGTGAGTCGGGGACTAGCGGGAGTAAGGCCGGGGAGCTGTTTTTT
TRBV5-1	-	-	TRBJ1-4	CASSVTGSEKLFF	TGCGCCAGCAGCGTTACAGGGAGCGAAAAACTGTTTTTT
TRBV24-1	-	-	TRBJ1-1	CATPISAGVGTEAFF	TGTGCCACCCCAATCTCCGCGGGGGTGGGCACTGAAGCTTTCTTT
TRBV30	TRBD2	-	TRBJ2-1	CAWRPRGGGQIEQFF	TGTGCCTGGAGACCTCGGGGGGGAGGCCAAATCGAGCAGTTCTTC
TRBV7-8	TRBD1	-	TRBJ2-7	CASSKDRGAYEQYF	TGTGCCAGCAGCAAGGACAGGGGAGCCTACGAGCAGTACTTC
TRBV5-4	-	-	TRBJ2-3	CASSFGSGGPTDTQYF	-